This T cell receptor (beta chain) came from a study of monozygotic twins with inflammatory bowel disease. Germline V gene data show CDR1 as KGHSH and CDR2 as LQKENI. The CDR3 runs to 13 residues. Broader study findings: For IBD patients, clonotypes shared with others were fewer than for healthy twins, especially with disease activity.

The UMIs carried a 6-nucleotide sample barcode, and they were added by template switching. Reprocessing the 5' RACE reads, TCRdb reports a single entry for every CDR3 protein and omits DNA. This repertoire includes about 210,000 distinct CDR3 sequences. Details on this clonotype: Antigen: not known.

V gene TRBV18 combines with J gene TRBJ1-2; lacking DNA, the TRBD1 call made by TCRdb goes unchecked. The receptor was isolated from a human donor with ulcerative colitis or Crohn's disease, or a healthy co-twin of an affected twin (not recorded which). Sequencing used blood. The CDR3 protein is CASSLGEERGYTF.